The entry that follows covers one T cell receptor beta chain sequence. The source of the sample is a study of blood T cell repertoires in COVID-19. Across the whole study: Whether acute or convalescent, the COVID-19 samples came from the United States, Italy and Spain. PBMCs, B-cell-depleted T cells, or T cells provided the cDNA or gDNA that made up the material.

Patients in Seattle were enrolled during active infection, then followed longitudinally. The V gene's germline CDR1 is MNHEY and CDR2 SVGAGI. With 6 bases clipped from V and 5 bases from J, the junction kept 5 bases outside the gene matches. This CDR3 has 15 amino acids. Source study methods: Nucleated cell number was recorded as an estimate derived from reference gene primer amplification. TCRdb keeps only in-frame clones here, not all; method: immunoSEQ multiplex PCR. Clone size and the V and J calls come from that table; the DNA yielded D and trimming. The sample comprises just under 350,000 clones, 85% to 90% of which are singletons, and 7% to 8% rests with the top ten.

The V call is TRBV6-5, the J call TRBJ2-3; 13 nucleotides match TRBD2. Sequencing used peripheral blood. The TCR originated in a woman in her 70s with COVID-19, enrolled during active disease. The CDR3 is CASRATSGGLDTQYF. CDR3 nucleotide sequence: TGTGCCAGCAGGGCGACTAGCGGGGGGTTAGATACGCAGTATTTT.